This TCR beta chain was captured in a study of OX40 agonist ivuxolimab in advanced cancers. Study context: Three patients got partial responses; one had hepatocellular carcinoma and two had cutaneous melanoma. Study-level findings and limits: The average count of expanded clones was higher among CD8+ T cells than among CD4+. With doses of 0.1 to 3.0 mg/kg, CD4+ and CD8+ blood T cells had undergone clonal expansion by week 6.

As for this clone: Its antigen is unknown.

Profiling relied on immunoSEQ multiplex PCR, and the TCRdb table lists in-frame clones only, not all of them. The table shows approximately 70,000 clones, with roughly 88% occurring only once. The CDR3 loop spans 16 amino acids. In germline, CDR1 is KGHSH, CDR2 LQKENI. The trim removed 5 bases at V and 0 bases at J, leaving 6 bases unmatched. The chain employs TRBV18 and TRBJ1-1, with 10 bases that match TRBD1. The specimen comprised CD4+ or CD8+ T cells sorted from blood, sampled in a trial of the OX40 agonist ivuxolimab. This clonotype originated in an adult with an advanced solid tumor such as melanoma, head and neck, liver or kidney cancer. The DNA of the CDR3 is TGTGCCAGCTCAAAAATGACAGGGGGCATGAACACTGAAGCTTTCTTT. It codes for CASSKMTGGMNTEAFF.